This T cell receptor beta chain was recovered during a study of blood T cell repertoires in COVID-19. The V gene's germline CDR1 is SGHDN and CDR2 FVKESK. The germline V and J ends were trimmed by 8 bases and 0 bases, with 19 bases remaining between them. The CDR3 covers 16 residues. Measured with immunoSEQ multiplex PCR; TCRdb has only the in-frame clones, and not every one. The repertoire holds about 170,000 clones, with around 92% as singletons. This clone has only one observation. Material: peripheral blood. The source is a man aged 25 to 45 with COVID-19, enrolled during active disease. The V gene is TRBV14, the J gene TRBJ1-1; D may be TRBD1 (5 bases). CDR3 loop: CASRDSGIPMNTEAFF. The DNA for the CDR3 is TGTGCCAGCCGGGACTCCGGAATCCCCATGAACACTGAAGCTTTCTTT.